The 31 T cell receptor beta chains reported below all come from one sample, sequenced in a study of CXCR3-negative and CXCR3-positive naive CD8 T cells. Researchers prepared the TRB cDNA libraries using 5' RACE with UMI labels. TCRdb re-called the 5' RACE reads and shows each CDR3 protein once, DNA omitted. The sample data list 84,000 or so distinct CDR3 sequences. Sequencing used naive CXCR3- CD8+ T cells from blood. The subset here: CD45RO-CCR7+CD27+CD95- naive CD8+ T cells lacking CXCR3 (TNR3-). Receptor source: a human donor in good health. Some clones in this sample may be carry-over from other donors' samples.

This sequence joins TRBV7-9 and TRBJ1-1; lacking DNA, the TRBD1 call made by TCRdb goes unchecked. The germline gives CDR1 SEHNR, CDR2 FQNEAQ (reference sequence). The CDR3 is made up of 15 amino acids. The CDR3 loop is CASSLGRGLDTEAFF.

The chain has TRBV6-5 and TRBJ2-1. The CDR3 runs 13 residues. CDR1 and CDR2 from the germline V gene are MNHEY and SVGAGI. CDR3 protein: CASSYTSNNEQFF.

The chain has TRBV20-1 and TRBJ2-1. CDR3 length equals 15 residues. Germline V CDR1 and CDR2: DFQATT, SNEGSKA (reference sequence). CDR3 in amino acids: CSARDLESRVNEQFF.

The CDR3 loop is CASSFGQGPLNEQFF. The chain recombines TRBV7-9 with TRBJ2-1. Germline V gene data show CDR1 as SEHNR and CDR2 as FQNEAQ (reference sequence). The CDR3 length is 15 residues.

This rearrangement joins TRBV4-2 to TRBJ2-1; no DNA is available, so the TRBD1 call from TCRdb remains unchecked. Looked up from germline, CDR1 is LGHNA and CDR2 is YNFKEQ. The CDR3 has 14 residues. CDR3 amino acids: CASTGPEENNEQFF.

The rearrangement links TRBV20-1 to TRBJ2-7. The CDR3 runs 15 residues. Germline CDR1 is DFQATT and CDR2 is SNEGSKA (reference sequence). The CDR3 sequence is CSARDLAGIPYEQYF.

V gene TRBV5-6 combines with J gene TRBJ2-3. In germline, CDR1 is SGHDT, CDR2 YYEEEE. This CDR3 has 13 amino acids. CDR3 sequence: CSSSLELTDTQYF.

V is TRBV7-6 and J is TRBJ2-6. In germline, CDR1 is SGHVS, CDR2 FNYEAQ. CDR3 length: 17 amino acids. The CDR3 protein is CASSLALEDSGANVLTF.

This sequence joins TRBV2 and TRBJ1-1; no DNA is available, so the TRBD1 call from TCRdb remains unchecked. CDR1 is SNHLY and CDR2 is FYNNEI in the germline V gene. The CDR3 has 11 amino acids. The CDR3 reads CASSRTGGAFF. Looking up the rest from reference TRBV2 and TRBJ1-1 gives the full variable domain: EPEVTQTPSHQVTQMGQEVILRCVPISNHLYFYWYRQILGQKVEFLVSFYNNEISEKSEIFDDQFSVERPDGSNFTLKIRSTKLEDSAMYFCASSRTGGAFFGQGTRLTVV.

V is TRBV20-1 and J is TRBJ2-7; no DNA is available, so the TRBD1 call from TCRdb remains unchecked. Germline values: CDR1 DFQATT, CDR2 SNEGSKA (reference sequence). This CDR3 contains 13 residues. CDR3 region: CSAAGAGSYEQYF.

The genes are TRBV4-2 and TRBJ2-3; checking the TCRdb D call of TRBD2 is not possible without DNA. Germline CDR1 LGHNA, CDR2 YNFKEQ. This CDR3 has 17 residues. This CDR3 is CASSQEQGGGAVDTQYF.

V usage is TRBV7-9 and J usage is TRBJ1-1; the TRBD1 assignment by TCRdb is unverifiable without DNA. Germline assignment: CDR1 SEHNR and CDR2 FQNEAQ (reference sequence). The CDR3 is 17 amino acids. This CDR3 is CASSSRNRQGANTEAFF.

The V and J genes are TRBV6-2 or TRBV6-3 and TRBJ2-7; TCRdb proposes TRBD1, but this gene call is untestable without DNA. CDR1 and CDR2 from the germline V gene are MNHEY and SVGEGT. The CDR3 sequence is 13 residues long. CDR3 in amino acids: CASSDRFSYEQYF.

The chain carries TRBV4-3 and TRBJ2-7; the D call from TCRdb, TRBD1, cannot be confirmed without DNA. CDR1 is LGHNA, CDR2 YSLEER, per germline. The CDR3 covers 16 residues. The CDR3 reads CASSQDLVTVGYEPYF.

The chain is built from TRBV5-1 and TRBJ2-7; TCRdb's D call of TRBD1 is untestable without DNA. From germline, CDR1 is SGHRS and CDR2 YFSETQ. The CDR3 sequence is 14 residues long. This CDR3 reads CASSPRQGGNEQYF. Complete variable domain (other parts from reference TRBV5-1 and TRBJ2-7): KAGVTQTPRYLIKTRGQQVTLSCSPISGHRSVSWYQQTPGQGLQFLFEYFSETQRNKGNFPGRFSGRQFSNSRSEMNVSTLELGDSALYLCASSPRQGGNEQYFGPGTRLTVT.

The chain is built from TRBV10-2 and TRBJ1-4. The germline gives CDR1 WSHSY, CDR2 SAAADI. The CDR3 is 15 amino acids. CDR3: CASSGNSATNEKLFF.

V gene TRBV29-1 combines with J gene TRBJ2-1. This CDR3 contains 12 residues. Germline-derived CDR1 and CDR2 are SQVTM and ANQGSEA. CDR3 sequence: CSVSKNYNEQFF.

This rearrangement joins TRBV7-9 to TRBJ1-1; there is no DNA to check the TCRdb D call of TRBD1. There are 15 residues in the CDR3. Germline V gives CDR1 SEHNR, CDR2 FQNEAQ (reference sequence). CDR3 sequence reads: CASSLVQGWDTEAFF.

The chain carries TRBV4-1 and TRBJ1-4; the TCRdb call, TRBD1, lacks DNA for checking. CDR1 and CDR2 (germline): MGHRA, YSYEKL. The CDR3 extends over 18 amino acids. CDR3 loop: CASSPAESYTGNYEKLFF.

The chain combines TRBV2 with TRBJ2-1; as DNA is missing, the TRBD1 call by TCRdb cannot be tested. The CDR3 spans 16 residues. The germline gives CDR1 SNHLY, CDR2 FYNNEI. The CDR3 sequence: CASSVGPGDSYNEQFF.

This CDR3 reads CASSSDHQGPNTEAFF. The V gene is TRBV7-9, the J gene TRBJ1-1; there is no DNA to check the TCRdb D call of TRBD1. The CDR3 extends over 16 amino acids. The germline V gene encodes CDR1 SEHNR and CDR2 FQNEAQ (reference sequence).

This sequence joins TRBV4-1 and TRBJ2-1; as DNA is missing, the TRBD1 call by TCRdb cannot be tested. Germline CDR1 MGHRA, CDR2 YSYEKL. The CDR3 extends over 14 amino acids. This chain's CDR3 is CASSQSPPYNEQFF.

The rearrangement joins TRBV27 to TRBJ2-7; the D call of TRBD1 rests on TCRdb alone, since no DNA is present to check it. Germline V gene data show CDR1 as MNHEY and CDR2 as SMNVEV (reference sequence). This CDR3 has 15 amino acids. CDR3: CASRNEAYGRYEQYF.

The V call is TRBV4-1, the J call TRBJ2-3; TCRdb reports TRBD2, a call that lacks DNA to check it against. Germline V gene lookup returns CDR1 MGHRA and CDR2 YSYEKL. The CDR3 consists of 15 residues. CDR3 sequence: CASSQDPSGAYTQYF.

This chain links TRBV7-6 with TRBJ1-2; as DNA is missing, the TRBD1 call by TCRdb cannot be tested. CDR1 is SGHVS, CDR2 FNYEAQ, per germline. This CDR3 region has 15 residues. The CDR3 sequence: CASSSYREDNYGYTF.

The V gene is TRBV28, the J gene TRBJ2-4; the TCRdb call, TRBD1, lacks DNA for checking. Germline V gene data show CDR1 as MDHEN and CDR2 as SYDVKM. The CDR3 is 17 residues long. CDR3 region: CASSHSTVLIAKNIQYF.

V usage is TRBV12-3 or TRBV12-4 and J usage is TRBJ1-1; TCRdb names TRBD1, which stays unverified in the absence of DNA. The CDR3 has 12 amino acids. Here the CDR3 reads CASTLQGSEAFF.

V gene TRBV3-1 combines with J gene TRBJ2-1; TCRdb's assignment of TRBD2 cannot be checked, as there is no DNA. The germline V gene encodes CDR1 LGHDT and CDR2 YNNKEL (reference sequence). The CDR3 is 14 amino acids. CDR3 amino acids: CASSQEIAGVEQFF.

J is TRBJ2-1 and V is TRBV7-8; the TCRdb D gene call, TRBD1, has no DNA to confirm it. The CDR3 totals 15 residues. Germline V gene sequence: CDR1 SGHVS, CDR2 FQNEAQ. CDR3 residues: CASNPGGGSYNEQFF. Combining the CDR3 with reference TRBV7-8 and TRBJ2-1 gives the whole variable domain GAGVSQSPRYKVAKRGQDVALRCDPISGHVSLFWYQQALGQGPEFLTYFQNEAQLDKSGLPSDRFFAERPEGSVSTLKIQRTQQEDSAVYLCASNPGGGSYNEQFFGPGTRLTVL.

The gene calls are TRBV5-1 and TRBJ2-1; there is no DNA to check the TCRdb D call of TRBD2. Germline V lookup: CDR1 SGHRS, CDR2 YFSETQ. The CDR3 sequence is 14 residues long. Here the CDR3 reads CASSLPGGHNEQFF. The full variable domain, in which reference TRBV5-1 and TRBJ2-1 provide the parts outside the CDR3, is KAGVTQTPRYLIKTRGQQVTLSCSPISGHRSVSWYQQTPGQGLQFLFEYFSETQRNKGNFPGRFSGRQFSNSRSEMNVSTLELGDSALYLCASSLPGGHNEQFFGPGTRLTVL.

The V call is TRBV29-1, the J call TRBJ2-1; TCRdb's D call of TRBD1 is untestable without DNA. The CDR3 contains 14 residues. Germline loops: CDR1 SQVTM, CDR2 ANQGSEA. The chain's CDR3 is CSVGPQGEYNEQFF.